The sequence of this TCR beta chain was determined in a study of T cells after yellow fever vaccination. Study in general: SMART-Seq v4 Ultra Low Input served to prepare low-cell-number fractions.

Findings and limits, study-wide: Once the booster was given, most primary-vaccination clones reappeared, at just over 95% for CD4 and roughly 91% for CD8. The CD4 and CD8 compartments had a small share of their clonotypes in common.

Conversion of TCR transcripts into cDNA relied on 5'RACE template switching, which added a universal primer site and UMIs. TCRdb re-derived calls from the 5' RACE reads in MiXCR, one entry per CDR3 protein. The sample yields approximately 550,000 distinct CDR3 sequences, about 19% seen once. The table lists this clonotype with a few counts. Its antigen is unknown. The germline gives CDR1 SQVTM, CDR2 ANQGSEA. V lost 7 bases and J 10 bases, leaving 17 bases between the germline ends. The CDR3 totals 12 residues. The origin of this receptor is a man younger than 45 who received the YFV17D yellow fever vaccine. The genes are TRBV29-1 and TRBJ2-1; D uncertain. The sequences come from PBMCs, collected 15 days after the yellow fever booster vaccination. CDR3 in amino acids: CSAPVSDREQFF. The CDR3 coding sequence is TGCAGCGCCCCGGTTTCGGACCGGGAGCAGTTCTTC.